What follows are 8 T cell receptor beta chains derived from one specimen sequenced in a study of T cells in Graves' hyperthyroidism and ophthalmopathy. The source material, RNA transcripts, was used to amplify TCR beta CDR3 regions. HTBI primers were the set used in a first-round RT-PCR of the TCR CDR3. TCRdb used MiXCR to reprocess the multiplex PCR reads, holding one entry per CDR3 protein. The sample records hundreds of thousands of distinct CDR3 sequences, more than 12% being singletons. Sequencing used blood. The receptor source for this set is a woman between 50 and 59 years old with Graves' ophthalmopathy.

At least ten counts were recorded for this clonotype. The J gene is TRBJ1-2, the V gene TRBV12-3 or TRBV12-4; a weak D match, TRBD1 (5 bases). Trimming stripped 3 bases from V and 6 bases from J, with 11 bases between. This CDR3 spans 13 amino acids. The CDR3 loop reads CASSLGRANGYTF. Here the CDR3 DNA reads TGTGCCAGCAGTTTGGGCAGGGCAAATGGCTACACCTTC.

This clonotype came up many times. The gene calls are TRBV7-3 and TRBJ2-2; D ambiguous. The V end lost 4 bases, the J end lost 2 bases, and 8 bases lay between the germline ends. This CDR3 spans 14 amino acids. Germline CDR1 SGHTA, CDR2 FQGTGA. CDR3 sequence: CASSSKTNTGELFF. CDR3 DNA sequence: TGTGCCAGCAGCTCAAAGACAAACACCGGGGAGCTGTTTTTT.

This chain connects TRBV7-2 to TRBJ2-2; 7 positions agree with TRBD2. CDR3 length: 18 residues. V lost 1 base to trimming and J lost 2 bases; unmatched junction nucleotides: 10. Looked up from germline, CDR1 is SGHTA and CDR2 is FQGNSA. DNA for the CDR3: TGTGCCAGCAGCTTAGTGGGGCCGGGACTACCTAACACCGGGGAGCTGTTTTTT. It is translated as CASSLVGPGLPNTGELFF.

V usage is TRBV7-9 and J usage is TRBJ1-1, with a tentative D call TRBD1 (5 bases). V gave up 2 bases and J gave up 10 bases, with 26 bases separating them. This CDR3 spans 17 amino acids. Germline V gene data show CDR1 as SEHNR and CDR2 as FQNEAQ (reference sequence). The CDR3 is CASSLSSRWGVLRGAFF. CDR3 bases: TGTGCCAGCAGCTTATCCAGTCGTTGGGGGGTTCTTCGTGGAGCTTTCTTT.

This clonotype was recorded a few times. The chain is built from TRBV15 and TRBJ2-7; D not certain. The V end lost 3 bases, the J end lost 2 bases, and 11 bases lay between the germline ends. This CDR3 is built from 14 residues. Germline values: CDR1 LNHNV, CDR2 YYDKDF (reference sequence). CDR3: CATSSITGPYEQYF. The CDR3, as DNA: TGTGCCACCAGCAGTATCACGGGCCCCTACGAGCAGTACTTC.

CDR3 bases: TGTGCCAGCAGTGATACCTCCCAACTCCCGAATAACAATGAGCAGTTCTTC. The encoded protein is CASSDTSQLPNNNEQFF. The chain employs TRBV27 and TRBJ2-1; no clear D. There are 17 residues in the CDR3. Deletions cut 5 bases from V and 5 bases from J, with 22 bases between. CDR1 and CDR2 (germline): MNHEY, SMNVEV (reference sequence).

This clonotype appeared a few times. The chain combines TRBV19 with TRBJ2-5; 9 positions match TRBD1. The ends lost 6 bases at V and 5 bases at J; junction bases unmatched: 4. The CDR3 covers 13 residues. In germline, CDR1 is LNHDA, CDR2 SQIVND (reference sequence). CDR3 sequence: CASRNRGRETQYF. The CDR3 DNA reads TGTGCCAGTAGGAACAGGGGGCGTGAGACCCAGTACTTC.

A few counts support this clonotype. The CDR3: CASSLGTFTEAFF. The CDR3, as DNA: TGTGCCAGCAGCCTAGGGACATTCACTGAAGCTTTCTTT. The rearrangement links TRBV7-3 to TRBJ1-1, with D possibly matching TRBD1 (6 bases). Germline CDR1 reads SGHTA; CDR2 reads FQGTGA. This CDR3 comprises 13 residues. The V end lost 5 bases, the J end lost 4 bases, and 11 bases lay between the germline ends.